This T cell receptor beta chain was documented in a study of T cell repertoires in cytomegalovirus infection (dated by TCRdb to between 2018 and 2021). For context, the study as a whole: Donor HLA type was relevant to the analysis, because carriage of CMV infection together with the matching HLA type was indicated by public TCR beta signatures.

Sequenced using an Illumina HiSeq 1500. Starting from the raw public reads, TCRdb applied fastp trimming at Q25, assembled clones with MiXCR and retained in-frame beta chains. CDR3 protein duplicates are merged, each entry listing the most common genes and DNA. The sample includes around 140,000 distinct CDR3 sequences, with 5.5% to 7% observed a single time. More than 15% of the sample is held by the ten biggest clonotypes. CDR1 and CDR2 (DFQATT, SNEGSKA) derive from the germline V gene (reference sequence). V ends up 2 bases short and J 7 bases short, with an unmatched junction base count of 5. The CDR3 contains 14 residues, cysteine and phenylalanine counted. Only CDR3 DNA is held: 42 bases, read in frame from base 1. What the work shows at the level of the full study, not this receptor alone: In both this cohort and an independent roughly 400-donor cohort, the cumulative frequency of public TCR beta family members distinguished carriers of CMV infection plus the relevant HLA type. The ex vivo response was dominated by HLA-C-restricted CMV-specific TCR beta clonotypes, and the single most frequent clonotype in two of eight donors was supplied by these HLA-C-restricted clonotypes.

On this clonotype: This receptor's antigen is unknown. Within one base of it there is no much larger clone, and no base qualities were kept.

Recombination linked TRBV20-1 to TRBJ1-6, with 7 central nucleotides matching TRBD1. Sequencing was carried out using PBMCs. The sequence derives from a human donor in good health (CMV status not recorded). Some clones in this sample may be carry-over from other donors' samples. The CDR3 reads CSARTGVWNSPLHF. The nucleotides read TGCAGTGCTAGAACAGGGGTTTGGAATTCACCCCTCCACTTT.